This T cell receptor beta chain was documented in a study of molecular identifiers for immune sequencing clone quantification. Study-level findings and limits: Jurkat TCR RNA that was spiked in from one cell was reportedly detectable among 950,000 to 1,000,000 naive cells. Sizes of highly expanded clones could be underestimated through identical TCRs sharing a barcode.

Of note for this clonotype: Its antigen remains unidentified.

TCRdb called the PCR reads again in MiXCR, with one record for every CDR3 protein. Counted here are 60,000 to 70,000 distinct CDR3 sequences, less than 20% occurring once; the ten biggest clones make up roughly 1.5%. Naive CD8 T cell sorting was performed on the CD8+CD4-CCR7+CD45RA+ phenotype. The germline V and J ends were trimmed by 2 bases and 8 bases, with 18 bases remaining between them. This CDR3 is built from 15 residues. Germline V CDR1 and CDR2: MGHRA, YSYEKL. The sequence derives from a human donor in good health. Some libraries in this study had Jurkat cell RNA spiked in. V is TRBV4-1 and J is TRBJ1-1; possible D gene TRBD1, 5 bases. The material sequenced was naive CD8+ T cells from blood, with Jurkat cell RNA spiked in. This sample's subset: FACS-sorted CD8+CD4-CCR7+CD45RA+ naive T cells. This chain's CDR3 is CASSQHPQGATEAFF. Here the CDR3 DNA reads TGCGCCAGCAGCCAACACCCGCAGGGAGCCACCGAAGCTTTCTTT.